This T cell receptor (beta chain) is drawn from a study of blood T cells in healthy people across ages. Germline trimming cut 5 bases from V and 13 bases from J; bases unmatched to any gene: 13. CDR3 length: 14 amino acids. Per germline, CDR1 MNHEY and CDR2 SVGAGI. The use of a sample-barcoded 5' primer and a J-beta primer mix characterized a second PCR of about 7 to 12 cycles. TCRdb independently ran MiXCR on the 5' RACE reads; one entry per CDR3 protein. The sample has about a million distinct CDR3 sequences, 40% to 60% seen once. The chain carries TRBV6-5 and TRBJ2-1; TRBD2 agrees at 8 bases. The TCR sequence derives from a man aged 25 to 40 in good health. The sequencing input was blood. The CDR3 nucleotides are TGTGCCAGCAGTCCCGGGACTAGGGTTGAGACCCAGTTCTTC. Protein product: CASSPGTRVETQFF.